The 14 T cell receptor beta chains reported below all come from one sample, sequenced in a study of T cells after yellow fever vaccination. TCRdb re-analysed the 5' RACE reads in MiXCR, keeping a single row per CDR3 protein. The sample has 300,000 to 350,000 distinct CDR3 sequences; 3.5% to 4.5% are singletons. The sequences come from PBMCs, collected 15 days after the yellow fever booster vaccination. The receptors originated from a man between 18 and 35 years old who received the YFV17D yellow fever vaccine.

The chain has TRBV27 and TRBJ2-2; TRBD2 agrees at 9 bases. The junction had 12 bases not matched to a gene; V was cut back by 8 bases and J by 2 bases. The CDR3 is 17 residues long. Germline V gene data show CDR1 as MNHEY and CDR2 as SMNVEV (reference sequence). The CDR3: CASRIISGGDNTGELFF. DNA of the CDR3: TGTGCCAGCCGAATAATTAGCGGGGGAGATAACACCGGGGAGCTGTTTTTT.

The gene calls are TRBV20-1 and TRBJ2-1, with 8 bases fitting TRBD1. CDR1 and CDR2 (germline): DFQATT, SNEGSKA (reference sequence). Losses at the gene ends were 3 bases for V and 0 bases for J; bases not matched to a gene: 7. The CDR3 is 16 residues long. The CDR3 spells CSARPGTGSSYNEQFF. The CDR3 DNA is TGCAGTGCTAGGCCCGGGACAGGAAGCTCCTACAATGAGCAGTTCTTC.

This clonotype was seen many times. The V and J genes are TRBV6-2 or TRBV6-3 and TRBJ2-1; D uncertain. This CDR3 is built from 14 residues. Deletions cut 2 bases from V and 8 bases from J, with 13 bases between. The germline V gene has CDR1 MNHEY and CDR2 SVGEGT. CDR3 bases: TGTGCCAGCAGTTACGACGGTCCCCTAGATGAGCAGTTCTTC. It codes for CASSYDGPLDEQFF.

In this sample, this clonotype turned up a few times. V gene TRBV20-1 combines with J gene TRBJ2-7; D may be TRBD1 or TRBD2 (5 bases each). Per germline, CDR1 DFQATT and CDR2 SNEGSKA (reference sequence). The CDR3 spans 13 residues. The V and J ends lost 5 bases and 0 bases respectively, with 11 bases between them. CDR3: CSAWDGHSYEQYF. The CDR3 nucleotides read TGCAGTGCTTGGGACGGGCACTCCTACGAGCAGTACTTC.

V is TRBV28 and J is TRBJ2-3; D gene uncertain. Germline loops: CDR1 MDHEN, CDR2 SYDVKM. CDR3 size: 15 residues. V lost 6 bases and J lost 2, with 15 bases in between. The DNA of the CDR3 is TGTGCCAGCAGCTCGATCCGGACGCACACAGATACGCAGTATTTT. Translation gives CASSSIRTHTDTQYF.

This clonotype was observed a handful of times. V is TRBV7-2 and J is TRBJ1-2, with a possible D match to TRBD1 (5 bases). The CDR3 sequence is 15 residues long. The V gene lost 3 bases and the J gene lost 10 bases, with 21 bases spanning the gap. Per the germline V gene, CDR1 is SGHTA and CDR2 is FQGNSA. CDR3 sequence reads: CASSFQGPYQKTYTF. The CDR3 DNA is TGTGCCAGCAGCTTCCAGGGACCATATCAAAAGACCTACACCTTC.

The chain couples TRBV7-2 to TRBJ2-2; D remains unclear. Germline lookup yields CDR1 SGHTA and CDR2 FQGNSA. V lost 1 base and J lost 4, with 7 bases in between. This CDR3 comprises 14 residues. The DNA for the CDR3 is TGTGCCAGCAGCTTAGGGCACTCCACCGGGGAGCTGTTTTTT. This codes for CASSLGHSTGELFF.

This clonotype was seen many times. The CDR3 DNA is TGCGCCAGCAGCTTGACAGACCCTGGAAACACCATATATTTT. Translation: CASSLTDPGNTIYF. The gene calls are TRBV5-1 and TRBJ1-3; no clear D gene. Looked up from germline, CDR1 is SGHRS and CDR2 is YFSETQ. This CDR3 comprises 14 residues. V dropped 1 base and J dropped 2 bases, with 7 bases sitting between them.

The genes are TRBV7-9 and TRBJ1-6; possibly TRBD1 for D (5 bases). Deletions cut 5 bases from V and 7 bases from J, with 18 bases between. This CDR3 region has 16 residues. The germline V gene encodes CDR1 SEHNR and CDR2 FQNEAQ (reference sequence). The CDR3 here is CASSTTSGAPNSPLHF. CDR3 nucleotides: TGTGCCAGCAGCACCACATCCGGGGCGCCCAATTCACCCCTCCACTTT.

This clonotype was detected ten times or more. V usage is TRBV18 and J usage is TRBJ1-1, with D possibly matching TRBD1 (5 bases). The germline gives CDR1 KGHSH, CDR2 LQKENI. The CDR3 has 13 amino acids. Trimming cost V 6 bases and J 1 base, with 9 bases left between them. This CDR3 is CASSGRKNTEAFF. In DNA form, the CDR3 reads TGTGCCAGCTCGGGACGGAAGAACACTGAAGCTTTCTTT.

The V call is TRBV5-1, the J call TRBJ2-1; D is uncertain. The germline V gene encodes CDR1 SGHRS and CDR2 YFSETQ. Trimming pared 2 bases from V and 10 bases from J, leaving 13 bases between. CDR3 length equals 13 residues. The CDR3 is CASSFLAAAEQFF. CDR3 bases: TGCGCCAGCAGCTTCCTGGCGGCGGCCGAGCAGTTCTTC.

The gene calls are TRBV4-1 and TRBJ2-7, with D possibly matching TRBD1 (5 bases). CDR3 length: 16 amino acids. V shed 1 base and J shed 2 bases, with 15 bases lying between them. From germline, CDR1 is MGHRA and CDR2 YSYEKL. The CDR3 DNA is TGCGCCAGCAGCCAAGCCCCCGGACAAAAGACCTACGAGCAGTACTTC. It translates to CASSQAPGQKTYEQYF.

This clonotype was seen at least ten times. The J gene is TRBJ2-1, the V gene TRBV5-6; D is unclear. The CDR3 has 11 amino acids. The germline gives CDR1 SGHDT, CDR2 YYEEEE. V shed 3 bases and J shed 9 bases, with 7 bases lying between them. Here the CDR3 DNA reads TGTGCCAGCAGCTCCCATGGTGAGCAGTTCTTC. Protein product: CASSSHGEQFF.

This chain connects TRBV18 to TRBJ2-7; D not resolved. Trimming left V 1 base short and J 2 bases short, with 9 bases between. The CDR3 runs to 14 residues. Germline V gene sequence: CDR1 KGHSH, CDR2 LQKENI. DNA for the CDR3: TGTGCCAGCTCACCACGGGCCACTACCTACGAGCAGTACTTC. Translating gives CASSPRATTYEQYF.